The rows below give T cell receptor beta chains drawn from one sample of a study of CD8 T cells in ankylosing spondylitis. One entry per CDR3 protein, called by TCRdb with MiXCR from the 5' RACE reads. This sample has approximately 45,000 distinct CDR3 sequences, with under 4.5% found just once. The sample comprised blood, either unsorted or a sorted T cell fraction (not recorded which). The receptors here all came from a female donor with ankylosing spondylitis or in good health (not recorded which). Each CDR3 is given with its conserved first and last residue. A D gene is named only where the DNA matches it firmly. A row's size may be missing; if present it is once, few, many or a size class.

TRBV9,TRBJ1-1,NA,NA,TGTGCCAGCAGCCCCGGGGAGGGGTCGAAAGCTTTCTTT,CASSPGEGSKAFF
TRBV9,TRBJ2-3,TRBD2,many,TGTGCCAGCAGCGTAGCATTAGCGGGAACATTTCCGTATTTT,CASSVALAGTFPYF
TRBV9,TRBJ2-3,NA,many,TGTGCCAGCAGCGTAGGCGGCGAGGGAGGCACAGATACGCAGTATTTT,CASSVGGEGGTDTQYF
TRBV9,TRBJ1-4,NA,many,TGTGCCAGCAGCACCGAAATATCAAGCGAAAAACTGTTTTTT,CASSTEISSEKLFF
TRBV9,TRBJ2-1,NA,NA,TGTGCCAGCAGCGTAGTGCTGGGGGGCCCCTACAATGAGCAGTTCTTC,CASSVVLGGPYNEQFF
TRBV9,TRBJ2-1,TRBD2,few,TGTGCCAGCAGCGTAGAGGGGCGGGGGGCCTACAATGAGCAGTTCTTC,CASSVEGRGAYNEQFF
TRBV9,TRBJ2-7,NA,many,TGTGCCAGCAGCGTAGGTCGAGACGGAGCGCGCGAGCAGTACTTC,CASSVGRDGAREQYF
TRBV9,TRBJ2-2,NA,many,TGTGCCAGCAGCGTGTCCAGTACAAGCGGGGAGCTGTTTTTT,CASSVSSTSGELFF
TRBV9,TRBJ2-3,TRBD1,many,TGTGCCAGCAGCGTCGGGACAGGGGGTTATTATACGCAGTATTTT,CASSVGTGGYYTQYF
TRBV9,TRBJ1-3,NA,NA,TGTGCCAGCAGCTTCTCCGGAAACACCATATATTTT,CASSFSGNTIYF
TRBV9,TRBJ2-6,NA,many,TGTGCCAGCAGCGGTTACAGGGCTGGGGCCAACGTCCTGACTTTC,CASSGYRAGANVLTF
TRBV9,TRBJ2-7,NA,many,TGTGCCAGCAGCGTAGTTTCCTACGAGCAGTACTTC,CASSVVSYEQYF
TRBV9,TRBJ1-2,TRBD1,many,TGTGCCAGCAGTGAAAACCCCGGGACAGGGGAGAACTATGGCTACACCTTC,CASSENPGTGENYGYTF
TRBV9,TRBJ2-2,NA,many,TGTGCCAGCAGCGTAGCCCCTTGGTCGAACACCGGGGAGCTGTTTTTT,CASSVAPWSNTGELFF
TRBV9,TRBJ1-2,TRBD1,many,TGTGCCAGCAGCGATCCGGGACAGCCCTATGGCTACACCTTC,CASSDPGQPYGYTF
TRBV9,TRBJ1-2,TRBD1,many,TGTGCCAGCAGCCCTAGTGGGACAGGGAAGGGCTACACCTTC,CASSPSGTGKGYTF
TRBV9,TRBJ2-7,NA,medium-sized,TGTGCCAGCAGCGGAAGAAAAGGGAAACACGAGCAGTACTTC,CASSGRKGKHEQYF
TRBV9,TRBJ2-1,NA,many,TGTGCCAGCAGCGTATCAGCTTGGGGGAACAATGAGCAGTTCTTC,CASSVSAWGNNEQFF
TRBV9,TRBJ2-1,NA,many,TGTGCCAGCAGCGTAGGTCGGGCGGGGCGTCCGTTCTTC,CASSVGRAGRPFF
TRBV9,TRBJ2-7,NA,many,TGTGCCAGCAGCGCGAAAGTCGGAGTTTCCTACGAGCAGTACTTC,CASSAKVGVSYEQYF
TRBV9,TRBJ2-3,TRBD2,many,TGTGCCAGCAGCCTCGGGGAGGGAGATACGCAGTATTTT,CASSLGEGDTQYF
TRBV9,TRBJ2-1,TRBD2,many,TGTGCCAGCAGCGTCGGTAGCGGGGGGGCATCCGAGCAGTTCTTC,CASSVGSGGASEQFF
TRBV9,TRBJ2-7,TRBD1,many,TGTGCCAGCAGCGGGGCCGGGACAGACTACGAGCAGTACTTC,CASSGAGTDYEQYF
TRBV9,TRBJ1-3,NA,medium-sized,TGTGCCAGCAGCGTAGCCCCGCCAGGTCATATCTCTGGAAACACCATATATTTT,CASSVAPPGHISGNTIYF
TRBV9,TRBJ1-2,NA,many,TGTGCCAGCAGCGCGCTGGGGCAGCCCAACTATGGCTACACCTTC,CASSALGQPNYGYTF
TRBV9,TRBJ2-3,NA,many,TGTGCCAGCAGCGCGGAGGGGGGCGCGGACACAGATACGCAGTATTTT,CASSAEGGADTDTQYF
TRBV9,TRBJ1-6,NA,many,TGTGCCAGCAGCGTAGGGCCAATTTCCTATAATTCACCCCTCCACTTT,CASSVGPISYNSPLHF
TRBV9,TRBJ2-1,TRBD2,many,TGTGCCAGCAGCGTACACAGAGCCCAGCGGGGTATCGGGGAGCAGTTCTTC,CASSVHRAQRGIGEQFF
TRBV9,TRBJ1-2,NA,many,TGTGCCAGCAGCGTAGACTCGGGCTATGGCTACACCTTC,CASSVDSGYGYTF
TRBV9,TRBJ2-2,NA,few,TGTGCCAGCAGCTTCAGTACCGGGGAGCTGTTTTTT,CASSFSTGELFF
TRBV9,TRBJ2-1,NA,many,TGTGCCAGCAGCGTAGGGGTGGGGCCAACCCCGTTCTTC,CASSVGVGPTPFF
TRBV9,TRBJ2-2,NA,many,TGTGCCAGCAGCGTAGATCTGGGGAACACCGGGGAGCTGTTTTTT,CASSVDLGNTGELFF
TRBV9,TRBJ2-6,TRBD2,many,TGTGCCAGCAGCGAGGGACTAGCGGGCGGGGCCAACGTCCTGACTTTC,CASSEGLAGGANVLTF
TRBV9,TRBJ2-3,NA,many,TGTGCCAGCAGCGACCGGGGGGCAGGCACAGATACGCAGTATTTT,CASSDRGAGTDTQYF
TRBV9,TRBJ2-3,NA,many,TGTGCCAGCAGCGTCAGGGAGGGGGACACAGATACGCAGTATTTT,CASSVREGDTDTQYF
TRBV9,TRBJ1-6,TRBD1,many,TGTGCCAGCAGCGAGGGGGGACAGTCGAATTCACCCCTCCACTTT,CASSEGGQSNSPLHF
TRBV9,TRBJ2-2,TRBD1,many,TGTGCCAGCAGCGGTCCGGGACAGGCGGGTGAGCTGTTTTTT,CASSGPGQAGELFF
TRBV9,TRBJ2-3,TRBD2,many,TGTGCCAGCAGCGTAGGTCCCACTAGCGGAGCCAGCACAGATACGCAGTATTTT,CASSVGPTSGASTDTQYF
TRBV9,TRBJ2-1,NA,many,TGTGCCAGCAGCGTAGATGACGGTAGTGAGCAGTTCTTC,CASSVDDGSEQFF
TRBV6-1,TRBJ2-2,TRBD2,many,TGTGCCAGAGTAGCGCCGCCAGCTAGCGGGGGTGCGAACACCGGGGAGCTGTTTTTT,CARVAPPASGGANTGELFF
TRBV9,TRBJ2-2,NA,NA,TGTGCCAGCAGACCTTTGGGGGGTTCCGGGGAGCTGTTTTTT,CASRPLGGSGELFF
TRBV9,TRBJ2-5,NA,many,TGTGCCAGCAGCGGGCACAGCGCGGAGACCCAGTACTTC,CASSGHSAETQYF
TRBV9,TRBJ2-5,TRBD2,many,TGTGCCAGCAGCGTAGCGGCGGGGGGACAAGAGACCCAGTACTTC,CASSVAAGGQETQYF
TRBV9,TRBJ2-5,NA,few,TGTGCCAGCAGCGTAGAACTAGACGCCCAAGGGACCCAGTACTTC,CASSVELDAQGTQYF
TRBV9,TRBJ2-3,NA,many,TGTGCCAGCAGCGTAGCCGGATTGACCCGGGGGTCGGCAGATACGCAGTATTTT,CASSVAGLTRGSADTQYF
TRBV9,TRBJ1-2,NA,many,TGTGCCAGCAGCGCGGTAGGCTATGGCTACACCTTC,CASSAVGYGYTF
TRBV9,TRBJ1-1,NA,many,TGTGCCAGCAGCGCCGAAGGGGGAGTGGGCACTGAAGCTTTCTTT,CASSAEGGVGTEAFF
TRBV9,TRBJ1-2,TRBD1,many,TGTGCCAGCAGCGGGACAGGGACTGGCTACACCTTC,CASSGTGTGYTF